Presented here are 12 T cell receptor beta chains from one specimen sequenced in a study of PD-1 blockade in classical Hodgkin lymphoma (TCRdb year 2020). Taken with the paper, the label for time point translates to: cycle 1 day 1 (C1D1), immediately before nivolumab initiation. All trial patients had relapsed after autologous stem cell transplantation, with cohorts A, B and C differing in prior brentuximab vedotin exposure. Preparation of the library involved the immunoSEQ multiplex PCR assay. TCRdb holds this immuneACCESS table with in-frame rearrangements only. Some clones are missing; in checked studies, unresolved V genes explain under half, and the rest has no known cause. The sample table records almost 85,000 clones; 89% of these occur just once. The ten most abundant clones make up approximately 22% of the sample. Source: peripheral blood mononuclear cells (PBMCs), taken at baseline. The source of these receptors is a human donor with classical Hodgkin lymphoma.

The chain joins TRBV4-3 to TRBJ1-1; no clear D gene. The germline V gene has CDR1 LGHNA and CDR2 YSLEER. V was pared by 4 bases and J by 1 base, with 7 bases between. The CDR3 is 13 residues long. The CDR3 DNA sequence: TGCGCCAGCAGCCCACACCCGAACACTGAAGCTTTCTTT. It yields the protein CASSPHPNTEAFF.

DNA of the CDR3: TGTGCCAGCAGCCCGACGGAAGCGGAGTTCTACAATGAGCAGTTCTTC. Its translation: CASSPTEAEFYNEQFF. The chain combines TRBV2 with TRBJ2-1; D is perhaps TRBD2 (5 bases). This CDR3 region has 16 residues. V lost 6 bases to trimming and J lost 3 bases, with 18 bases between them. Germline V gene sequence: CDR1 SNHLY, CDR2 FYNNEI.

The chain links TRBV7-8 to TRBJ2-3; 7 bases match TRBD2. CDR3 size: 16 residues. Germline trimming cut 5 bases from V and 3 bases from J; bases unmatched to any gene: 11. The germline CDR1 and CDR2 sequences are SGHVS and FQNEAQ. The CDR3 DNA is TGTGCCAGCAGCACTTGGGGGGGAAAGTCTACAGATACGCAGTATTTT. Protein sequence: CASSTWGGKSTDTQYF.

Comment on this clone: Relative to the germline gene, one junction end is altered; a read error may explain this. The CDR3 reads CASSQMKGTAVDF. CDR3 sequence (DNA): TGTGCCAGCAGTCAAATGAAGGGGACAGCGGTGGACTTC. The chain recombines TRBV6-6 with TRBJ2-5; 7 bases match TRBD1. The CDR3 runs to 13 residues. CDR1 is MNHNY, CDR2 SVGAGI, per germline (reference sequence).

The CDR3 DNA follows: TGTGCCACCAGCGATCCCGGACAGGGGAGTGGCTACACCTTC. Translated: CATSDPGQGSGYTF. V gene TRBV15 combines with J gene TRBJ1-2; 9 positions match TRBD1. V was clipped by 5 bases and J by 7 bases; unmatched bases: 8. Germline V gene sequence: CDR1 LNHNV, CDR2 YYDKDF (reference sequence). CDR3 length: 14 residues. The full variable domain, rest sourced from reference TRBV15 and TRBJ1-2, is DAMVIQNPRYQVTQFGKPVTLSCSQTLNHNVMYWYQQKSSQAPKLLFHYYDKDFNNEADTPDNFQSRRPNTSFCFLDIRSPGLGDTAMYLCATSDPGQGSGYTFGSGTRLTVV.

This chain uses TRBV7-2 with TRBJ2-5; D may be TRBD1 or TRBD2 (6 bases each). Trimming pared 5 bases from V and 3 bases from J, leaving 22 bases between. The germline CDR1 and CDR2 sequences are SGHTA and FQGNSA. This CDR3 spans 17 amino acids. This chain's CDR3 is CASSPRTAGGTKETQYF. CDR3 bases: TGTGCCAGCAGCCCCCGGACAGCGGGCGGTACTAAAGAGACCCAGTACTTC. Together with reference TRBV7-2 and TRBJ2-5, the CDR3 gives the full variable domain: GAGVSQSPSNKVTEKGKDVELRCDPISGHTALYWYRQSLGQGLEFLIYFQGNSAPDKSGLPSDRFSAERTGGSVSTLTIQRTQQEDSAVYLCASSPRTAGGTKETQYFGPGTRLLVL.

The chain has TRBV5-1 and TRBJ2-7; D possibly corresponds to TRBD1 (6 bases). The V gene lost 2 bases and the J gene lost 2 bases, with 17 bases spanning the gap. This CDR3 region has 16 residues. Germline-derived CDR1 and CDR2 are SGHRS and YFSETQ. CDR3 sequence reads: CASSLRMRDIPYEQYF. The CDR3 DNA follows: TGCGCCAGCAGCTTAAGGATGAGGGACATCCCCTACGAGCAGTACTTC.

The chain uses TRBV5-4 and TRBJ2-1; 7 bases are a match to TRBD1. Germline V gene sequence: CDR1 SGHNT, CDR2 YYREEE (reference sequence). Losses at the gene ends were 2 bases for V and 6 bases for J; bases not matched to a gene: 8. There are 15 residues in the CDR3. This CDR3 is CASSFLEDRINEQFF. The CDR3 coding sequence is TGTGCCAGCAGCTTCTTAGAGGACAGGATCAATGAGCAGTTCTTC.

The chain employs TRBV7-9 and TRBJ1-2; TRBD1 agrees at 9 bases. From germline, CDR1 is SEHNR and CDR2 FQNEAQ (reference sequence). The CDR3 sequence is 13 residues long. Trimming at V came to 5 bases and at J to 6 bases, leaving 4 bases not matched to a gene. For the CDR3, the DNA is TGTGCCAGCAGCGAGACAGGGGGTCATGGCTACACCTTC. Protein product: CASSETGGHGYTF.

CDR3 amino acids: CASSPRQGTAYEQYF. In DNA form, the CDR3 reads TGCGCCAGCAGCCCCCGACAGGGGACGGCCTACGAGCAGTACTTC. The chain links TRBV5-1 to TRBJ2-7, with 8 bases fitting TRBD1. V was pared by 4 bases and J by 2 bases, with 8 bases of the junction left unmatched. Germline V gene sequence: CDR1 SGHRS, CDR2 YFSETQ. The CDR3 extends over 15 amino acids.

The chain carries TRBV4-3 and TRBJ2-1; D is unclear. The CDR3 has 15 residues. The germline V gene encodes CDR1 LGHNA and CDR2 YSLEER. Trimming removed 0 bases from V and 3 bases from J, with 9 bases in between. Written as DNA, the CDR3 is TGCGCCAGCAGCCAAGATCTTGCTAGCTACAATGAGCAGTTCTTC. Residues: CASSQDLASYNEQFF.

The V call is TRBV4-1, the J call TRBJ1-2, with unresolved D. Deletions cut 4 bases from V and 2 bases from J, with 14 bases between. The V gene's germline CDR1 is MGHRA and CDR2 YSYEKL. There are 15 residues in the CDR3. The DNA of the CDR3 is TGCGCCAGCAGCCCCCACGCCGGGGAAAACTATGGCTACACCTTC. This sequence encodes CASSPHAGENYGYTF.